This TCR beta chain came from a study of shared clonotypes between healthy human individuals. The data were produced by immunoSEQ multiplex PCR, yet TCRdb's version contains in-frame clones alone and is incomplete. The table lists 2,100,000 or so clones, approximately 94% of them singletons. Per germline, CDR1 PRHDT and CDR2 FYEKMQ (reference sequence). V lost 3 bases and J 4 bases, leaving 7 bases between the germline ends. This CDR3 has 12 amino acids. This receptor was obtained from a man aged 18-30 years in good health. The V and J genes are TRBV13 and TRBJ2-7; D is unclear. The sample comprised naive CD4+ T cells sorted from blood. Subset defined: CD45RA+ positively selected. The CDR3 is CASSFKDYEQYF. DNA for the CDR3: TGTGCCAGCAGCTTCAAGGATTACGAGCAGTACTTC.